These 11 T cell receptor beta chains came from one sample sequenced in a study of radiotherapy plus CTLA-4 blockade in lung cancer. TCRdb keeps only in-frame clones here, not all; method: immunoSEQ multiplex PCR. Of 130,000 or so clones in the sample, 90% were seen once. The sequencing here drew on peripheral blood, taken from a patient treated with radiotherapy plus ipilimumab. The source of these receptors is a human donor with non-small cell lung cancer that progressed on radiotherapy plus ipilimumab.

CDR3 coding DNA: TGTGCCAGTCGGCTAGCGGGAGGAAGCCACTACGAGCAGTACTTC. Residues: CASRLAGGSHYEQYF. The chain links TRBV19 to TRBJ2-7, with TRBD2 identical over 11 bases. V shed 8 bases, J shed 3 bases, and the junction held 9 bases outside the gene matches. The germline V gene has CDR1 LNHDA and CDR2 SQIVND (reference sequence). The CDR3 runs to 15 residues.

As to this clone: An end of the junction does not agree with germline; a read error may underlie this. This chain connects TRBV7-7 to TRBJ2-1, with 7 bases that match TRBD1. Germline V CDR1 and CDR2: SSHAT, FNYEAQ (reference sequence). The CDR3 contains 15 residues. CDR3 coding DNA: TGTGCTAGCAGCCGAAGCCGGGACAGCTACAATGAGCAGTTCTTC. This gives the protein CASSRSRDSYNEQFF.

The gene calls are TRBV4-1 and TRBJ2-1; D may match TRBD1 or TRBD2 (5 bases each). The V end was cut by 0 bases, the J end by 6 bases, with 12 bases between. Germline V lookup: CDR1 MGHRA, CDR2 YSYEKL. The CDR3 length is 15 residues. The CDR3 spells CASSQDLTGRNEQFF. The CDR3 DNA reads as TGCGCCAGCAGCCAAGATTTAACGGGACGCAATGAGCAGTTCTTC.

The CDR3 here is CASFISVGAEQYF. CDR3 nucleotides: TGTGCCAGCTTTATTTCGGTGGGCGCCGAGCAGTACTTC. This chain joins TRBV6-1 and TRBJ2-7; D is unresolved. CDR1 is MNHNS and CDR2 is SASEGT in the germline V gene. V was clipped by 8 bases and J by 6 bases, with 17 bases between them. This CDR3 region has 13 residues.

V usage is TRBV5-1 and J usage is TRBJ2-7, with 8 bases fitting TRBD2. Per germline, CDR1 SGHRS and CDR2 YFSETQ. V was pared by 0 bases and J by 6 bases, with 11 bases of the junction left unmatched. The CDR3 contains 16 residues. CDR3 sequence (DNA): TGCGCCAGCAGCTTGGTGGTAGCGGGAAAGGGTGCCGAGCAGTACTTC. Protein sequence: CASSLVVAGKGAEQYF. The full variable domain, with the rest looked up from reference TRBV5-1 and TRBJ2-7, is KAGVTQTPRYLIKTRGQQVTLSCSPISGHRSVSWYQQTPGQGLQFLFEYFSETQRNKGNFPGRFSGRQFSNSRSEMNVSTLELGDSALYLCASSLVVAGKGAEQYFGPGTRLTVT.

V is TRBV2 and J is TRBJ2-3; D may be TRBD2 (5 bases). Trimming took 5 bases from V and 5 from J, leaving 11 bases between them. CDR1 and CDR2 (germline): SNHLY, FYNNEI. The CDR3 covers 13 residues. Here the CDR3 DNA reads TGTGCCAGCAGTCCGGACTCCGGAGATACGCAGTATTTT. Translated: CASSPDSGDTQYF.

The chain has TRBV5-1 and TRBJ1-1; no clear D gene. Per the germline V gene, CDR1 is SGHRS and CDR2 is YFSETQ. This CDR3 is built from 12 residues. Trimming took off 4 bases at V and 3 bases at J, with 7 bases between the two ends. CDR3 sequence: CASSHPDTEAFF. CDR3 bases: TGCGCCAGCAGCCACCCCGACACTGAAGCTTTCTTT. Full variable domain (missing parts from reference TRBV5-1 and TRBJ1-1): KAGVTQTPRYLIKTRGQQVTLSCSPISGHRSVSWYQQTPGQGLQFLFEYFSETQRNKGNFPGRFSGRQFSNSRSEMNVSTLELGDSALYLCASSHPDTEAFFGQGTRLTVV.

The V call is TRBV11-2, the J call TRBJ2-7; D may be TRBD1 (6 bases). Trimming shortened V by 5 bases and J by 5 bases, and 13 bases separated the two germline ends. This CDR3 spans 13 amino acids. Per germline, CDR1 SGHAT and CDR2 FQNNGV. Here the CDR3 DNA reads TGTGCCAGCAGCCACTCCCGGACAGACGAGCAGTACTTC. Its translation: CASSHSRTDEQYF.

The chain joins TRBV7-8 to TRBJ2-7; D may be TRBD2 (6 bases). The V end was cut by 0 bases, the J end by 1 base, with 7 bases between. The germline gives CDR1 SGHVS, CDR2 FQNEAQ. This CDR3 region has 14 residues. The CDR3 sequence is CASSLAGGSYEQYF. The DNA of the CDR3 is TGTGCCAGCAGCTTAGCGGGAGGTTCCTACGAGCAGTACTTC.

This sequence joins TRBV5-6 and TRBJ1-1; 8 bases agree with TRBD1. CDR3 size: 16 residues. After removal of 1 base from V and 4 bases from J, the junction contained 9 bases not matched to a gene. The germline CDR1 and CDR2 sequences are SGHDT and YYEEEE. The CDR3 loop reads CASSLIQGERSTEAFF. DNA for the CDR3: TGTGCCAGCAGCTTGATACAGGGGGAGCGGAGCACTGAAGCTTTCTTT.

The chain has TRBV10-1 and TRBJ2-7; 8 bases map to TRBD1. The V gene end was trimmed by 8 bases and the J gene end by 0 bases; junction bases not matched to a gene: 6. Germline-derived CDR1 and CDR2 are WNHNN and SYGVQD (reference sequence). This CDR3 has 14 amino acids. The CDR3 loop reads CASCRDRSSYEQYF. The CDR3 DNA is TGCGCCAGCTGCCGGGACAGGAGCTCCTACGAGCAGTACTTC.